Following are 21 T cell receptor beta chains from one sample sequenced in a study of CD4 and CD8 cells across lung adenocarcinoma regions. TCRdb itself ran the PCR reads through MiXCR, one entry per CDR3 protein. The data contain 25,000 to 30,000 distinct CDR3 sequences, more than 40% of them singletons. Sequenced sample: CD8+ T cells from the center of a lung tumor. The receptors were gathered from a male donor with lung adenocarcinoma. The CD4 and CD8 labels of this study may be unreliable.

To note about this clonotype: One end of the junction fails to match germline, which may point to a read error. The chain joins TRBV10-2 to TRBJ2-4; 8 nucleotides align to TRBD2. Germline CDR1 reads WSHSY; CDR2 reads SAAADI. The CDR3 has 14 amino acids. In DNA, the CDR3 is TGCGCGGGCAGCGGGGGCTGGGACAAAGACATCCAGTACTTC. Protein sequence: CAGSGGWDKDIQYF.

Turning to this clonotype: This sequence may be a read error, since a much larger clone differs from it by one base. CDR3 loop: CSATVSYNEQYF. In DNA form, the CDR3 reads TGCAGTGCGACGGTCTCCTACAATGAGCAGTACTTC. This chain links TRBV20-1 with TRBJ2-1; D is unclear. The DNA end is more similar to TRBJ2-7, so the J call may be wrong. Germline CDR1 is DFQATT and CDR2 is SNEGSKA (reference sequence). The CDR3 spans 12 residues.

This clonotype occurred many times. This chain joins TRBV12-3 or TRBV12-4 and TRBJ2-5; tentative D call: TRBD1 (5 bases). This CDR3 is 14 amino acids long. Trimming shortened V by 3 bases and J by 1 base, and 9 bases separated the two germline ends. The CDR3 DNA sequence: TGTGCCAGCAGTTTGGGGCTCCGCCAAGAGACCCAGTACTTC. Its protein product is CASSLGLRQETQYF.

As for this clonotype: The germline gene is not matched at one end of the junction; a read error may be the cause. This chain links TRBV10-1 with TRBJ2-3; perhaps D is TRBD1 or TRBD2 (5 bases each). Germline V gene data show CDR1 as WNHNN and CDR2 as SYGVQD (reference sequence). The CDR3 loop spans 15 amino acids. The CDR3 DNA sequence: TGCGCCAGCAGCTCGGGGCAGGAGGCCAAAAACATTCAGTACTTT. It yields the protein CASSSGQEAKNIQYF.

This clonotype was found many times. The chain has TRBV27 and TRBJ2-3; a weak D match, TRBD2 (5 bases). Germline V CDR1 and CDR2: MNHEY, SMNVEV (reference sequence). The CDR3 sequence is 13 residues long. Trimming pared 3 bases from V and 2 bases from J, leaving 6 bases between. CDR3 residues: CASSFGNTDTQYF. In nucleotides, the CDR3 is TGTGCCAGCAGTTTCGGGAACACAGATACGCAGTATTTT.

The chain has TRBV4-1 and TRBJ2-1, with 9 nucleotides matching TRBD2. The CDR3 is made up of 15 amino acids. Trimming removed 4 bases from V and 6 bases from J; junction bases left unmatched: 7. Germline V gene sequence: CDR1 MGHRA, CDR2 YSYEKL. DNA of the CDR3: TGCGCCAGCAGCCTCAGGGGACTAGCTCTCAATGAGCAGTTCTTC. Translated, it gives CASSLRGLALNEQFF.

A note on this clonotype: Because it lacks the conserved phenylalanine or tryptophan at the end, this CDR3 is likely a read error. It is unclear where the CDR3 begins or ends on the DNA, so no DNA is shown, and the CDR3 is as TCRdb lists it. This rearrangement joins TRBV27 to TRBJ2-5; the DNA was not compared with TRBD1, the D call given in the table. Germline loops: CDR1 MNHEY, CDR2 SMNVEV (reference sequence). Inclusive of both ends, the CDR3 amounts to 11 amino acids. CDR3: CASSLSDRAEL.

This clonotype has more than one count but fewer than ten. V and J are TRBV27 and TRBJ2-1; tentative D call: TRBD1 (5 bases). Germline loops: CDR1 MNHEY, CDR2 SMNVEV (reference sequence). The V end was cut by 4 bases, the J end by 0 bases, with 10 bases between. CDR3 length equals 15 residues. CDR3 sequence (DNA): TGTGCCAGCAGTTCAGGGCAAGACTCCTACAATGAGCAGTTCTTC. Protein sequence: CASSSGQDSYNEQFF.

This clonotype was seen only a few times. The genes are TRBV27 and TRBJ2-1, with D perhaps matching TRBD2 (6 bases). TRBJ2-7 explains the end of the DNA better; the J call may be wrong. This CDR3 contains 17 residues. Germline CDR1 and CDR2: MNHEY and SMNVEV (reference sequence). The CDR3 protein is CASSLLGARAGFYEQYF. The CDR3 region has the DNA TGTGCCAGCAGTTTATTAGGGGCCCGGGCGGGATTCTACGAGCAGTACTTC.

The DNA for the CDR3 is TGTGCCAGGGGCCTGGGGGGGGGTGACGAAGACACTCAGTACTTC. It is translated as CARGLGGGDEDTQYF. The J gene is TRBJ2-4, the V gene TRBV3-1; TRBD2 agrees at 7 bases. With 9 bases clipped from V and 12 bases from J, the junction kept 20 bases outside the gene matches. There are 15 residues in the CDR3. Germline assignment: CDR1 LGHDT and CDR2 YNNKEL (reference sequence).

The CDR3 loop is CASSYSTGGGNEQFF. DNA of the CDR3: TGTGCCAGCAGTTACTCGACAGGGGGTGGCAATGAGCAGTTCTTC. This rearrangement joins TRBV6-5 to TRBJ2-5; TRBD1 matches at 9 bases. The end of the DNA fits TRBJ2-1 better, so the J call may be wrong. The CDR3 runs 15 residues. Germline V gene lookup returns CDR1 MNHEY and CDR2 SVGAGI.

The chain carries TRBV19 and TRBJ2-2; possibly TRBD2 for D (5 bases). Per germline, CDR1 LNHDA and CDR2 SQIVND (reference sequence). Trimming took off 3 bases at V and 4 bases at J, with 12 bases between the two ends. This CDR3 has 15 amino acids. For the CDR3, the DNA is TGTGCCAGTAGTATTGGAGGTTTTCGCACCGGGGAGCTGTTTTTT. Translation gives CASSIGGFRTGELFF.

Ten or more counts support this clonotype. This rearrangement joins TRBV5-1 to TRBJ2-5, with 7 bases identical to TRBD1. The length of the CDR3 is 13 residues. The germline CDR1 and CDR2 sequences are SGHRS and YFSETQ. Losses at the gene ends were 5 bases for V and 2 bases for J; bases not matched to a gene: 3. CDR3 loop: CASRRGLQETQYF. For the CDR3, the DNA is TGCGCCAGCAGGAGGGGGCTTCAAGAGACCCAGTACTTC. Using reference TRBV5-1 and TRBJ2-5 for the parts outside the CDR3, the full variable domain is KAGVTQTPRYLIKTRGQQVTLSCSPISGHRSVSWYQQTPGQGLQFLFEYFSETQRNKGNFPGRFSGRQFSNSRSEMNVSTLELGDSALYLCASRRGLQETQYFGPGTRLLVL.

About this clonotype: One end of the junction fails to match germline, which may point to a read error. This chain joins TRBV10-1 and TRBJ2-3; D possibly uses TRBD1 or TRBD2 (6 bases each). Germline V CDR1 and CDR2: WNHNN, SYGVQD (reference sequence). The length of the CDR3 is 16 residues. The DNA of the CDR3 is TGCGCCACCCTGGGTCCCGGGGGCCGTGACCCAGATACGCAGTACTTT. It translates to CATLGPGGRDPDTQYF.

This clonotype was observed a handful of times. The rearrangement uses TRBV10-3 and TRBJ2-1, with 11 bases fitting TRBD2. The length of the CDR3 is 15 residues. V was clipped by 6 bases and J by 5 bases; unmatched bases: 6. The germline gives CDR1 ENHRY, CDR2 SYGVKD. The CDR3 DNA reads as TGTGCCATCAGAACTAGCGGGAGAGGCCACAATGAGCAGTTCTTC. Its translation: CAIRTSGRGHNEQFF.

This clonotype is labeled medium-sized. The chain carries TRBV6-1 and TRBJ2-3; 8 nucleotides align to TRBD1. Per the germline V gene, CDR1 is MNHNS and CDR2 is SASEGT. V shed 4 bases, J shed 7 bases, and the junction held 19 bases outside the gene matches. There are 18 residues in the CDR3. The CDR3 bases are TGTGCCAGCAGTGGCGGACAGGGAGGTATGAGACTAGTCTATACGCAGTATTTT. Translated: CASSGGQGGMRLVYTQYF.

This clonotype was recorded many times. The rearrangement links TRBV6-5 to TRBJ2-7, with D perhaps TRBD2 (5 bases). Trimming took 0 bases from V and 3 from J, leaving 9 bases between them. In germline, CDR1 is MNHEY, CDR2 SVGAGI. The CDR3 contains 14 residues. The CDR3 loop is CASSYSLDSYEQYF. In DNA form, the CDR3 reads TGTGCCAGCAGTTACTCACTAGATAGCTACGAGCAGTACTTC.

Notes on this clonotype: At one end, the junction sequence differs from germline, possibly due to a read error. This chain links TRBV10-1 with TRBJ2-3; the D is unclear. This CDR3 is built from 16 residues. Germline lookup yields CDR1 WNHNN and CDR2 SYGVQD (reference sequence). The CDR3 protein is CASSESGRVSTDTQFF. The CDR3 DNA is TGCGCCAGCAGTGAGTCAGGGCGTGTGAGCACAGATACGCAGTTTTTT.

This chain uses TRBV6-1 with TRBJ1-4; TRBD1 agrees at 9 bases. CDR3 length: 13 residues. The trim removed 9 bases at V and 10 bases at J, leaving 9 bases unmatched. Germline CDR1 MNHNS, CDR2 SASEGT. The CDR3 loop is CASHRDRVGKLFF. CDR3 bases: TGTGCCAGTCACCGGGACAGGGTAGGAAAACTGTTTTTT.

The chain is built from TRBV28 and TRBJ2-4; D possibly matches TRBD1 or TRBD2 (6 bases each). Germline V gives CDR1 MDHEN, CDR2 SYDVKM. This CDR3 has 16 amino acids. DNA for the CDR3: TGTGTCTGCGCGCGGCTCGGGGGCGGTGACCAAAAGATCCAGTACTTC. Translating it yields CVCARLGGGDQKIQYF.

There are many counts of this clonotype. A clone one base away is much larger, so this may be a read error. This CDR3 reads CASSEWYAGGRETQFF. CDR3 sequence (DNA): TGTGCCAGCAGTGAATGGTACGCAGGCGGAAGAGAGACCCAGTTCTTC. The gene calls are TRBV6-1 and TRBJ2-1; no firm D call. Germline V gene sequence: CDR1 MNHNS, CDR2 SASEGT. The CDR3 runs to 16 residues. V lost 2 bases and J lost 13, with 24 bases in between.